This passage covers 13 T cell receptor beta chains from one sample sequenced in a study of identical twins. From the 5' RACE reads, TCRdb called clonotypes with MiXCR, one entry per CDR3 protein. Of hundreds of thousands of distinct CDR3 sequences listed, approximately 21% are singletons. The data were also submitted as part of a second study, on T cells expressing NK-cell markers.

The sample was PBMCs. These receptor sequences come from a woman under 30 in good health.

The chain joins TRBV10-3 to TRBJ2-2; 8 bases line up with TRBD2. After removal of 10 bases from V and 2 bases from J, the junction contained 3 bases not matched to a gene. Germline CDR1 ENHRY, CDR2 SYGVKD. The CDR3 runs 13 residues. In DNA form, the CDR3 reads TGTGCCACGACTAGCGCTAACACCGGGGAGCTGTTTTTT. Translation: CATTSANTGELFF.

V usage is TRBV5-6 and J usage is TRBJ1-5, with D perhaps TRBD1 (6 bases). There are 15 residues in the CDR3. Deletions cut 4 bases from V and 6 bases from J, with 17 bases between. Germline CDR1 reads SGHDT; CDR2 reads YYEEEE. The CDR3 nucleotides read TGTGCCAGCAGCCCTTTCTGGGACACCTCTCAGCCCCAGCATTTT. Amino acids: CASSPFWDTSQPQHF. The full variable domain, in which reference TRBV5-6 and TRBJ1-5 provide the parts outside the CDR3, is DAGVTQSPTHLIKTRGQQVTLRCSPKSGHDTVSWYQQALGQGPQFIFQYYEEEERQRGNFPDRFSGHQFPNYSSELNVNALLLGDSALYLCASSPFWDTSQPQHFGDGTRLSIL.

CDR3 nucleotides: TGCAGCGTTCGTCCGGGGGGGAATAATTCACCCCTCCACTTT. Its translation is CSVRPGGNNSPLHF. The rearrangement links TRBV29-1 to TRBJ1-6; possibly TRBD1 for D (5 bases). The germline V gene has CDR1 SQVTM and CDR2 ANQGSEA. The V and J ends lost 5 bases and 5 bases respectively, with 13 bases between them. The CDR3 length is 14 residues. The variable domain in full, completed from reference TRBV29-1 and TRBJ1-6, reads SAVISQKPSRDICQRGTSLTIQCQVDSQVTMMFWYRQQPGQSLTLIATANQGSEATYESGFVIDKFPISRPNLTFSTLTVSNMSPEDSSIYLCSVRPGGNNSPLHFGNGTRLTVT.

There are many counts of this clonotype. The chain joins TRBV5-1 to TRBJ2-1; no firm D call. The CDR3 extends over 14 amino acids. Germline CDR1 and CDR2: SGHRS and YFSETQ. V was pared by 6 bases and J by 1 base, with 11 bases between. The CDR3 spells CASKPVRSYNEQFF. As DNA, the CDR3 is TGCGCCAGCAAGCCGGTCAGGTCCTACAATGAGCAGTTCTTC. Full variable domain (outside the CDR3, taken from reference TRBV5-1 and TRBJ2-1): KAGVTQTPRYLIKTRGQQVTLSCSPISGHRSVSWYQQTPGQGLQFLFEYFSETQRNKGNFPGRFSGRQFSNSRSEMNVSTLELGDSALYLCASKPVRSYNEQFFGPGTRLTVL.

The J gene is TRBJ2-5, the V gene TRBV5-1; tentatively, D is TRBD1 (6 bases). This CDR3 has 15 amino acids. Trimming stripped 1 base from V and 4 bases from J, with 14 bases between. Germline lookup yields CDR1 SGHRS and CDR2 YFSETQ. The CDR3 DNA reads TGCGCCAGCAGCTTGAGAGGAACAGGGAGAGAGACCCAGTACTTC. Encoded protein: CASSLRGTGRETQYF.

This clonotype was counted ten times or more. This chain's CDR3 is CASSLLTEYNEQFF. The CDR3, as DNA: TGCGCCAGCAGCTTGCTGACAGAATACAATGAGCAGTTCTTC. This chain connects TRBV5-1 to TRBJ2-1; possibly TRBD1 for D (5 bases). Germline V gene sequence: CDR1 SGHRS, CDR2 YFSETQ. V lost 1 base and J 4 bases, leaving 9 bases between the germline ends. This CDR3 has 14 amino acids.

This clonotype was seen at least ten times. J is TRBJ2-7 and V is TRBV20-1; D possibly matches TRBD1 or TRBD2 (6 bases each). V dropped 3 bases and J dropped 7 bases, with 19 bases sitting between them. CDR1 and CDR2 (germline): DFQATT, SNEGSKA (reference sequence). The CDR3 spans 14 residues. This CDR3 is CSASGWGAGGEQYF. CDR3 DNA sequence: TGCAGTGCTAGTGGGTGGGGGGCTGGAGGTGAGCAGTACTTC.

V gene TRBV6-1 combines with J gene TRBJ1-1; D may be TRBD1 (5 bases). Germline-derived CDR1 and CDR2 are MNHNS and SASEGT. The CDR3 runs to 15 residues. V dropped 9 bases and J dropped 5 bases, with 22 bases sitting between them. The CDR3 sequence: CASHFTPQGWTEAFF. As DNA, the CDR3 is TGTGCCAGTCACTTTACGCCGCAGGGCTGGACTGAAGCTTTCTTT.

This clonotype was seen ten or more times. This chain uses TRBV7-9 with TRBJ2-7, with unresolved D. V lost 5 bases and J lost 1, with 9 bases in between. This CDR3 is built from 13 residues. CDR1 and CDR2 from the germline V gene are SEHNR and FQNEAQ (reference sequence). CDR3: CASSPWSSYEQYF. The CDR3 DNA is TGTGCCAGCAGCCCCTGGTCATCCTACGAGCAGTACTTC.

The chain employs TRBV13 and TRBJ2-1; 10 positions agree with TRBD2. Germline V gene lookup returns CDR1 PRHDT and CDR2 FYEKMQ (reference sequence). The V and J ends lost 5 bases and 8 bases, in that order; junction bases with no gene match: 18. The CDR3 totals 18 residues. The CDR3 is CASSPGLRAGGPLDEQFF. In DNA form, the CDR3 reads TGTGCCAGCAGCCCGGGACTGAGAGCGGGAGGGCCGTTGGATGAGCAGTTCTTC. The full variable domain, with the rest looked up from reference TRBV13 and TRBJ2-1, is AAGVIQSPRHLIKEKRETATLKCYPIPRHDTVYWYQQGPGQDPQFLISFYEKMQSDKGSIPDRFSAQQFSDYHSELNMSSLELGDSALYFCASSPGLRAGGPLDEQFFGPGTRLTVL.

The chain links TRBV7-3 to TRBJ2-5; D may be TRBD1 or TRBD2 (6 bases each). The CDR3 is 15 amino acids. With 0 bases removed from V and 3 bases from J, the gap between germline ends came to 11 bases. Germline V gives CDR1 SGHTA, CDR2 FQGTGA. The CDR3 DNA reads TGTGCCAGCAGCTTAACCCCGGGGGCGAAAGAGACCCAGTACTTC. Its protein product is CASSLTPGAKETQYF.

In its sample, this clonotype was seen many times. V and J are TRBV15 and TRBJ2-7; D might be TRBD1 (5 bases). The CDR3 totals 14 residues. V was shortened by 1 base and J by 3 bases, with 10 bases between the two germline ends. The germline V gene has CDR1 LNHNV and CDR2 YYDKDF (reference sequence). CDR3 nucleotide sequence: TGTGCCACCAGCAGAGGGACGGACAACTACGAGCAGTACTTC. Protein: CATSRGTDNYEQYF.

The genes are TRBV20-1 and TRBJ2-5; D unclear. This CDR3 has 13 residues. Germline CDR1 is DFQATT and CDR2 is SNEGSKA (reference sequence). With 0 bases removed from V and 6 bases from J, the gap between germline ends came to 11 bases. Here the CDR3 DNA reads TGCAGTGCTAGAGAAAGCGATTTGAAGACCCAGTACTTC. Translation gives CSARESDLKTQYF.